This entry features one TCR beta chain sequence. Antigen unknown. The data derive from a study of T cell repertoires in cytomegalovirus infection. Study in general: Selected CMV epitopes included recently identified HLA-C-restricted ones as well as well-studied HLA-B-restricted ones. General study points: The ex vivo response was dominated by HLA-C-restricted CMV-specific TCR beta clonotypes. There were carriers of CMV plus the relevant HLA, and cumulative public TCR beta family frequency identified them.

Germline V gene lookup returns CDR1 MNHEY and CDR2 SMNVEV (reference sequence). This CDR3 region has 17 residues. The trim removed 0 bases at V and 3 bases at J, leaving 6 bases unmatched. TCRdb re-analysed the reads in MiXCR, keeping a single row per CDR3 protein. The sample lists approximately 49,000 distinct CDR3 sequences; around 18% were seen once. Sequences were derived from CD8+ T cells from cultured PBMCs, sampled from culture after CMV antigen stimulation. V usage is TRBV27 and J usage is TRBJ2-1; 9 bases map to TRBD2. The TCR was taken from a human donor in good health (CMV status not recorded). Some clones in this sample may be carry-over from other donors' samples. CDR3 amino acids: CASSLSAAGGFYNEQFF. CDR3 in DNA: TGTGCCAGCAGTTTATCGGCAGCGGGAGGATTCTACAATGAGCAGTTCTTC.